The clone carrying this TCR beta chain was found a few times. Its matching antigen is unknown. The entry originates in a study of vaccination and CD4 T cells after COVID-19. As to treatment: roughly ten-day PBMC culture with coronavirus spike peptide pools or control peptides (ViraFEST assay). Oncomine TCR Beta short-read sequencing was applied to DNA from cultured CD4+ T cells. TCRdb re-derived calls from the PCR reads in MiXCR, one entry per CDR3 protein. The sample lists around 7,000 distinct CDR3 sequences; about 20% were seen once. The CDR3 length is 16 residues. The germline CDR1 and CDR2 sequences are DFQATT and SNEGSKA (reference sequence). Between the trimmed V and J ends, which lost 2 bases and 4 bases, there was a span of 20 bases.

The receptor comes from a human donor who had recovered from COVID-19. V and J are TRBV20-1 and TRBJ1-1, with a weak D call TRBD1 (5 bases). Material: CD4+ T cells from blood, cultured in vitro, obtained after SARS-CoV-2 vaccination. This CDR3 reads CSARLPEGRGPTEAFF. In nucleotides, the CDR3 is TGCAGTGCTAGACTACCCGAGGGAAGGGGCCCCACTGAAGCTTTCTTT.